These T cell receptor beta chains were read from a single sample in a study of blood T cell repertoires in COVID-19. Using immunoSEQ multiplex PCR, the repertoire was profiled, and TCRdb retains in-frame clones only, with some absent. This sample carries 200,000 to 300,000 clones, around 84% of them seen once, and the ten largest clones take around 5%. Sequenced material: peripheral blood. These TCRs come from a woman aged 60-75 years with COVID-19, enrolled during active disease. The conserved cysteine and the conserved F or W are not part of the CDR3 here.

CDR3aa: SATRQSEAF
j_gene: TRBJ1-1
v_gene: TRBV20-1

CDR3aa: ASSQPGGRVTDTQY
j_gene: TRBJ2-3
v_gene: TRBV5-4

CDR3aa: ASSSGGTMNTEAF
j_gene: TRBJ1-1
v_gene: TRBV5-4

CDR3aa: ASRSGTDYGYT
j_gene: TRBJ1-2
v_gene: TRBV6-5

CDR3aa: ATSSPSGRSYNEQF
j_gene: TRBJ2-1
v_gene: TRBV15

CDR3aa: ASSFRGNTEAF
j_gene: TRBJ1-1
v_gene: TRBV28

CDR3aa: ASSQPGGSTTDTQY
j_gene: TRBJ2-3
v_gene: TRBV3-1/TRBV3-2

CDR3aa: ASSGPGQGSVGYT
j_gene: TRBJ1-2
v_gene: TRBV9

CDR3aa: ASSLALTGTGGYT
j_gene: TRBJ1-2
v_gene: TRBV7-8

CDR3aa: ASSRRGGLSPF
j_gene: TRBJ2-2
v_gene: TRBV6-2/TRBV6-3

CDR3aa: ASSLTVTEAF
j_gene: TRBJ1-1
v_gene: TRBV6-6

CDR3aa: ASSPNGQGRHEQY
j_gene: TRBJ2-7
v_gene: TRBV28

CDR3aa: ASSDRGTKINEQF
j_gene: TRBJ2-1
v_gene: TRBV25-1

CDR3aa: ASSHRTGQEKLF
j_gene: TRBJ1-4
v_gene: TRBV3-1/TRBV3-2

CDR3aa: ASSQVLNTGELF
j_gene: TRBJ2-2
v_gene: TRBV4-3

CDR3aa: ASSLVGGATNEKLF
j_gene: TRBJ1-4
v_gene: TRBV11-2